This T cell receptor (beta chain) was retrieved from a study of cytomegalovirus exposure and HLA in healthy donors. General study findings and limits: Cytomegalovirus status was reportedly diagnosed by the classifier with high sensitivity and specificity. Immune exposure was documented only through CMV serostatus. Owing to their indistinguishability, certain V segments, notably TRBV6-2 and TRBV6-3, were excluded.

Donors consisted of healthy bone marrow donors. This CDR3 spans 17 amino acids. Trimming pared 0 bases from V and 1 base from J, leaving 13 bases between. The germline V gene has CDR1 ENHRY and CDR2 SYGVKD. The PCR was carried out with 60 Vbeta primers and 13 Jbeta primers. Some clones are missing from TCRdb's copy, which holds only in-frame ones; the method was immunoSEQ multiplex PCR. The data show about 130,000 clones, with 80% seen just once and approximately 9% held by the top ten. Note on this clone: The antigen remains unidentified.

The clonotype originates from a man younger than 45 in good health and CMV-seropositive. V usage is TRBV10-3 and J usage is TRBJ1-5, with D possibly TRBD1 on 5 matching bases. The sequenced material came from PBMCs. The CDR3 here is CAISESTGAPSNQPQHF. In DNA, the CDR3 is TGTGCCATCAGTGAGTCGACTGGGGCTCCGAGCAATCAGCCCCAGCATTTT.